This T cell receptor (beta chain) was identified during a study of blood T cell repertoires in COVID-19. In the study overall: Sites across the United States, Italy and Spain contributed samples from acute and convalescent COVID-19.

Clones were sequenced by immunoSEQ multiplex PCR, and TCRdb holds only the in-frame ones, with some missing. The table shows around 200,000 clones, with around 85% occurring only once. This CDR3 spans 14 amino acids. CDR1 is SNHLY and CDR2 is FYNNEI in the germline V gene. After removal of 6 bases from V and 4 bases from J, the junction contained 2 bases not matched to a gene. Sequencing was done on a sample of peripheral blood. V gene TRBV2 combines with J gene TRBJ2-7, with 14 positions matching TRBD2. The sequence was collected from a middle-aged man who had recovered from COVID-19. CDR3: CASRGTSGRYEQYF. The CDR3 DNA reads as TGTGCCAGCAGGGGGACTAGCGGGAGATACGAGCAGTACTTC.